Below are 8 T cell receptor beta chains sequenced from a single sample in a study of lymphopenia after photon versus proton radiotherapy. Sequenced by immunoSEQ multiplex PCR; TCRdb stores in-frame clones only, minus some. The table lists roughly 12,000 clones, less than 90% of them singletons, with about 3.8% in the top ten. The input for sequencing was peripheral blood, taken from a patient treated with photon-based radiotherapy. All receptors come from a man in his sixties with pancreatic cancer.

As concerns this clone: Germline and junction disagree at one end, which may indicate a read error. The rearrangement joins TRBV6-1 to TRBJ2-7; D might be TRBD1 or TRBD2, each matching 5 bases. Germline lookup yields CDR1 MNHNS and CDR2 SASEGT. The CDR3 covers 15 residues. In nucleotides, the CDR3 is TGTGCCAGCACTGAATGGGACGTAGGCCCCTACGAGCAGTACTTC. Its protein product is CASTEWDVGPYEQYF.

J is TRBJ2-7 and V is TRBV27; 12 nucleotides align to TRBD2. In germline, CDR1 is MNHEY, CDR2 SMNVEV (reference sequence). The CDR3 is 15 amino acids. The junction had 7 bases not matched to a gene; V was cut back by 6 bases and J by 4 bases. CDR3 residues: CASSSSSGGDYEQYF. The CDR3 DNA sequence: TGTGCCAGCAGCAGCTCTAGCGGGGGGGATTACGAGCAGTACTTC.

This clone came up a few times. The chain couples TRBV30 to TRBJ1-1, with D possibly TRBD1 on 5 matching bases. The CDR3 length is 12 residues. V was cut by 0 bases and J by 10 bases, with 12 bases left in between. Germline V gives CDR1 GTSNPN, CDR2 SVGIG (reference sequence). The CDR3 here is CAWSVVRVGAFF. The CDR3 bases are TGTGCCTGGAGTGTTGTCAGGGTGGGAGCTTTCTTT.

The chain is built from TRBV27 and TRBJ2-5, with TRBD1 matching over 7 bases. This CDR3 region has 15 residues. The germline CDR1 and CDR2 sequences are MNHEY and SMNVEV (reference sequence). The V segment lost 7 bases and the J segment 2 bases; nucleotides outside the gene matches: 10. The CDR3, as DNA: TGTGCCAGCAAGAGGCAGGGGGTCTTTCAAGAGACCCAGTACTTC. Translated: CASKRQGVFQETQYF.

The CDR3 region is CASSHHSEGASFNYGYTF. The CDR3 coding sequence is TGTGCCAGCAGCCACCATTCCGAGGGGGCGTCATTTAACTATGGCTACACCTTC. The rearrangement links TRBV5-5 to TRBJ1-2, with 7 bases aligning to TRBD1. The germline V gene has CDR1 SGHKS and CDR2 YYEKEE (reference sequence). The CDR3 is 18 residues long. Losses at the gene ends were 4 bases for V and 1 base for J; bases not matched to a gene: 16.

J is TRBJ1-4 and V is TRBV18; 10 bases fit TRBD1. The CDR3 totals 15 residues. The germline V gene encodes CDR1 KGHSH and CDR2 LQKENI. The ends lost 3 bases at V and 7 bases at J; junction bases unmatched: 5. In DNA, the CDR3 is TGTGCCAGCTCACCCGGACAGGGGGTTACTGAAAAACTGTTTTTT. Translated, it gives CASSPGQGVTEKLFF.

This chain connects TRBV4-1 to TRBJ2-7; no clear D. V was trimmed by 0 bases and J by 2 bases, leaving 5 bases between them. This CDR3 is 13 amino acids long. Looked up from germline, CDR1 is MGHRA and CDR2 is YSYEKL. CDR3 nucleotides: TGCGCCAGCAGCCAAGATGCCACCTACGAGCAGTACTTC. This codes for CASSQDATYEQYF.

The gene calls are TRBV30 and TRBJ2-7, with a tentative D call TRBD1 (5 bases). CDR1 and CDR2 from the germline V gene are GTSNPN and SVGIG (reference sequence). V dropped 3 bases and J dropped 2 bases, with 11 bases sitting between them. The CDR3 covers 13 residues. Written as DNA, the CDR3 is TGTGCCTGGAGCAGGGAATCCCCCTACGAGCAGTACTTC. This encodes CAWSRESPYEQYF.